This is a list of T cell receptor beta chains from one sample in a study of T-cell memory formation after mild COVID-19. One entry per CDR3 protein results from TCRdb running MiXCR on the 5' RACE reads. The sample consists of around 200,000 distinct CDR3 sequences, over 9.5% of them appearing once. Material: PBMCs or a T cell subset sorted from them (not recorded which). The receptor source for this set is a man aged 18-30 years who had mild COVID-19 (a few samples of this study predate the infection). Cell type and time point are not known. Each CDR3 is given with its conserved first and last residue. A D gene is named only where the DNA matches it firmly. Size is omitted from some rows. Given values are once, few, many or a class for expanded clones.

>TRBJ2-3|few|TRBV5-1|TRBD2
TGCGCCAGCAGAGCGGGGGCCGCTAGCACAGATACGCAGTATTTT
CASRAGAASTDTQYF
>TRBJ1-2|-|TRBV3-1|-
TGTGCCAGCAGCCTACAGGGTGGTGGTTCTTTTGGCTACACCTTC
CASSLQGGGSFGYTF
>TRBJ1-1|-|TRBV28|-
TGTGCCAGCAGTTTGCCGTGGGGGGTACGCACTGAAGCTTTCTTT
CASSLPWGVRTEAFF
>TRBJ2-7|-|TRBV3-1|-
TGTGCCAGCGGGCACAGGAACGAGCAGTACTTC
CASGHRNEQYF
>TRBJ2-5|few|TRBV2|-
TGTGCCAGCAGTGAAGGGGGTTCTTGGGGAGCCCAAGAGACCCAGTACTTC
CASSEGGSWGAQETQYF
>TRBJ2-2|few|TRBV4-1|-
TGCGCCAGCAGCACCCAACAGAACACCGGGGAGCTGTTTTTT
CASSTQQNTGELFF
>TRBJ1-5|many|TRBV4-1|-
TGCGCCAGCAGCCCCGGGGGAGGGCGAGAACAGCCCCAGCATTTT
CASSPGGGREQPQHF
>TRBJ1-4|few|TRBV28|TRBD1
TGTGCCAGCAGTTTAAGGTCAGGGGGAAAAAAACTGTTTTTT
CASSLRSGGKKLFF
>TRBJ1-2|few|TRBV4-2|-
TGTGCCAGCAGCCACGGACAGAACTATGGCTACACCTTC
CASSHGQNYGYTF
>TRBJ2-3|many|TRBV7-2|-
TGTGCCAGCAGCTCGGGCCCTCCAGATACGCAGTATTTT
CASSSGPPDTQYF
>TRBJ1-1|few|TRBV7-6|TRBD1
TGTGCCAGCAGCGCAGACAGGGCCATGAACACTGAAGCTTTCTTT
CASSADRAMNTEAFF
>TRBJ2-1|many|TRBV20-1|TRBD2
TGCAGTGCTAGAGCGACTAGCGGGGGGGCCTTCAATGAGCAGTTCTTC
CSARATSGGAFNEQFF
>TRBJ2-1|-|TRBV20-1|-
TGCAGTGCTAGAGATCAGCGCGTAAGCTCCTACAATGAGCAGTTCTTC
CSARDQRVSSYNEQFF
>TRBJ1-1|-|TRBV24-1|-
TGTGCCACCAGTGACACCCGGGAGGGTGAAGCTTTCTTT
CATSDTREGEAFF
>TRBJ2-1|few|TRBV18|TRBD2
TGTGCCAGCTCGTCCGCGGGGGGCGACAATGAGCAGTTCTTC
CASSSAGGDNEQFF
>TRBJ2-7|-|TRBV6-5|TRBD1
TGTGCCAGCAGGACCCCAGGGGGCGAGCAGTACTTC
CASRTPGGEQYF
>TRBJ2-7|-|TRBV5-1|-
TGCGCCAGCAGCTTGGAGAAGCTAGGCGAGCAGTACTTC
CASSLEKLGEQYF
>TRBJ2-2|many|TRBV7-2|TRBD2
TGTGCCAGCAGCTTGGACAAAGCGGGGGCCGGGGAGCTGTTTTTT
CASSLDKAGAGELFF
>TRBJ2-1|few|TRBV20-1|-
TGCAGTGCTAGAAGGTGGACGGGCTCCTACAATGAGCAGTTCTTC
CSARRWTGSYNEQFF
>TRBJ1-2|-|TRBV7-2|TRBD1
TGTGCCAGCAGCCCCCAGGGGGCCCCAGGCTACACCTTC
CASSPQGAPGYTF
>TRBJ1-1|few|TRBV7-2|TRBD1
TGTGCCAGCAGCCCACGACAGGGGGCCCTGGAAGCTTTCTTT
CASSPRQGALEAFF
>TRBJ2-5|many|TRBV28|-
TGTGCCAGCAGTTTACTAGCGGAGACCCAGTACTTC
CASSLLAETQYF
>TRBJ2-4|few|TRBV28|-
TGTGCCAGCAGCGATGGACAAATCGGCAAAAACATTCAGTACTTC
CASSDGQIGKNIQYF
>TRBJ2-3|few|TRBV5-5|-
TGTGCCAGCAGCACCGCGAACACAGATACGCAGTATTTT
CASSTANTDTQYF
>TRBJ2-1|-|TRBV4-2|-
TGTGCCAGCAGCATTCGGCAGGGGCGCTTAAATGAGCAGTTCTTC
CASSIRQGRLNEQFF
>TRBJ1-6|few|TRBV7-8|TRBD1
TGTGCCAGCAGGGACCCAGGGACAGGGGGCGGTTCACCCCTCCACTTT
CASRDPGTGGGSPLHF
>TRBJ2-7|few|TRBV6-8|TRBD1
TGTGCCAGCAGCCGCCCCGGACAGGGGACGCCCTACGAGCAGTACTTC
CASSRPGQGTPYEQYF
>TRBJ1-6|few|TRBV27|-
TGTGCCAGCAGCCCGGATAGGTTTAGTAATTCACCCCTCCACTTT
CASSPDRFSNSPLHF
>TRBJ2-5|few|TRBV4-2|-
TGTGCCAGCCAGAGGGGCCAAGAGACCCAGTACTTC
CASQRGQETQYF